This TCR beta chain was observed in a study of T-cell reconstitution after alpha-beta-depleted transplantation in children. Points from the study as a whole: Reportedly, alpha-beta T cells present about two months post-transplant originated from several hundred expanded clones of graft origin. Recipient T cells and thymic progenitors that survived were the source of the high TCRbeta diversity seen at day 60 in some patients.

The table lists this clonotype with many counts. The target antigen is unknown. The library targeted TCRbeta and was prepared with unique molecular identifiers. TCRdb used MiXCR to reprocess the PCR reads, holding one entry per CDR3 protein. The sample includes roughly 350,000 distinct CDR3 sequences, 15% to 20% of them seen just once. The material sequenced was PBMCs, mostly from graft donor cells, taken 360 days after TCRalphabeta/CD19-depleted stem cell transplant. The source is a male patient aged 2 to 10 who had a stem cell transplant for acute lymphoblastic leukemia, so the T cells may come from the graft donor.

The CDR3 DNA reads TGTGCCAGCAGCTTAGGATCCCCCGGGGAGCTGTTTTTT. Its protein is CASSLGSPGELFF. The genes are TRBV7-3 and TRBJ2-2; D is uncertain. The CDR3 totals 13 residues. The V end was cut by 2 bases, the J end by 6 bases, with 7 bases between. Per the germline V gene, CDR1 is SGHTA and CDR2 is FQGTGA. Looking up the rest from reference TRBV7-3 and TRBJ2-2 gives the full variable domain: GAGVSQTPSNKVTEKGKYVELRCDPISGHTALYWYRQSLGQGPEFLIYFQGTGAADDSGLPNDRFFAVRPEGSVSTLKIQRTERGDSAVYLCASSLGSPGELFFGEGSRLTVL.